The clone carrying this TCR beta chain was seen a handful of times. The data originate from a study of shared clonotypes between healthy human individuals. TCRdb's table, derived via immunoSEQ multiplex PCR, lists solely in-frame clones and lacks some. Among approximately 1,000,000 clones listed, around 78% were seen once. Sequencing was performed on memory CD4+ T cells from PBMCs. Subset here: CD45RA-negative fraction. The sequence came from a man aged 18 to 29 in good health. Some clones in this sample may be carry-over from other donors' samples.

Here the CDR3 reads CAINDGLQHTF. In nucleotides, the CDR3 is TGTGCCATCAATGACGGACTCCAGCACACCTTC. The rearrangement joins TRBV10-3 to TRBJ1-2, with unresolved D. In germline, CDR1 is ENHRY, CDR2 SYGVKD. This CDR3 is built from 11 residues. V dropped 7 bases and J dropped 12 bases, with 15 bases sitting between them.